Sequencing of this T cell receptor (beta chain) was carried out in a study of technical replicates of blood from a handful of donors. Repertoires were generated with immunoSEQ multiplex PCR, while TCRdb's copy carries only in-frame clones and drops some. The repertoire holds tens of thousands of clones, with more than 80% as singletons. CDR1 and CDR2 from the germline V gene are SQVTM and ANQGSEA. The germline V and J ends were trimmed by 7 bases and 5 bases, with 14 bases remaining between them. This CDR3 is built from 12 residues. Sequencing used T cells isolated from PBMCs. The rearrangement uses TRBV29-1 and TRBJ2-5; D may be TRBD1 (5 bases). The sequence derives from a human donor in good health. The CDR3 bases are TGCAGCGGTGGGGCCTTTCGGGAGACCCAGTACTTC. It encodes CSGGAFRETQYF.